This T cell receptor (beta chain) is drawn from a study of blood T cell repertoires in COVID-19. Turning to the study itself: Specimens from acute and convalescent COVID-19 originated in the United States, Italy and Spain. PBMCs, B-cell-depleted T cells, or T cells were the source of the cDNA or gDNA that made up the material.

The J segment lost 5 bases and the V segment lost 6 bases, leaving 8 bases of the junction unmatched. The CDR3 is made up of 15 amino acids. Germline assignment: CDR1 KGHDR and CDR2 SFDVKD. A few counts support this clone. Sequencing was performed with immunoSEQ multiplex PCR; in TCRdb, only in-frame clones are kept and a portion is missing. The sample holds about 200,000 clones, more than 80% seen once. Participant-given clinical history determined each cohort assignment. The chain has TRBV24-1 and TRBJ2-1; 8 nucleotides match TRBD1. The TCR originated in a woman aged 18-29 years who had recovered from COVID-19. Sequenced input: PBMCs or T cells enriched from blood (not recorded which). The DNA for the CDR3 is TGTGCCACCAGTCAGGACAGGGCTCCCAACAATGAGCAGTTCTTC. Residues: CATSQDRAPNNEQFF.